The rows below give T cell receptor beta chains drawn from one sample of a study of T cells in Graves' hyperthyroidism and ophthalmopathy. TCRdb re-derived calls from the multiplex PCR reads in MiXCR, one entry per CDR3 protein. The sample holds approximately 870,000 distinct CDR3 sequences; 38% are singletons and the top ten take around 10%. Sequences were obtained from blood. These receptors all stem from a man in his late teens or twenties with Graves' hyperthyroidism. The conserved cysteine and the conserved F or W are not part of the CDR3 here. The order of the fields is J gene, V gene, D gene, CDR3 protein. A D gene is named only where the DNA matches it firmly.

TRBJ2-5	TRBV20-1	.	SARLLGRGQETQY
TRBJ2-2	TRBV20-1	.	SASARAPNTGELF
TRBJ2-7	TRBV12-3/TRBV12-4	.	ASSLALFHGQY
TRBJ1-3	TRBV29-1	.	SADVGGIIY
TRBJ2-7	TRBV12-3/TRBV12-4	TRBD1	ASSYTGGEQY
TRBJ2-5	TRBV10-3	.	AISSSSDPEY
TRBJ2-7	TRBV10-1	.	ASNRTSVGISYEQY
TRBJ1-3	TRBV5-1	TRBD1	ASSGTGSSGNTIY
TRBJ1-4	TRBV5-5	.	ASSKDGGAGLF
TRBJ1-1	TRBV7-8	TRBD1	ASSQVAQGAGTEAF
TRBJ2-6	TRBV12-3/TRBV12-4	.	ASSLNRISSDPPASVLT
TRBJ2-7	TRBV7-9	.	ASSLSAGAGGLREQY
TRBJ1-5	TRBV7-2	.	ASSPKTTGTDSNQPQH
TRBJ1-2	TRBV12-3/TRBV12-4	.	ASSPSGGLSYGYT
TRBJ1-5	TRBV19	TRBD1	ASRGQGPQH
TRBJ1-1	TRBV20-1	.	SARDSTSGKTEAF
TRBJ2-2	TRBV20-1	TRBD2	SARAPRTSGFTGELF
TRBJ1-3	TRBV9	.	ASSVGDEYTIY
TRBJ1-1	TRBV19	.	ASMGGPFTEAF
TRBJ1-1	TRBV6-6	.	ASGGALEAF
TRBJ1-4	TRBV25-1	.	ASCEAHGAAEKLF
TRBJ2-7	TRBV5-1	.	ASSPPESSYEQY